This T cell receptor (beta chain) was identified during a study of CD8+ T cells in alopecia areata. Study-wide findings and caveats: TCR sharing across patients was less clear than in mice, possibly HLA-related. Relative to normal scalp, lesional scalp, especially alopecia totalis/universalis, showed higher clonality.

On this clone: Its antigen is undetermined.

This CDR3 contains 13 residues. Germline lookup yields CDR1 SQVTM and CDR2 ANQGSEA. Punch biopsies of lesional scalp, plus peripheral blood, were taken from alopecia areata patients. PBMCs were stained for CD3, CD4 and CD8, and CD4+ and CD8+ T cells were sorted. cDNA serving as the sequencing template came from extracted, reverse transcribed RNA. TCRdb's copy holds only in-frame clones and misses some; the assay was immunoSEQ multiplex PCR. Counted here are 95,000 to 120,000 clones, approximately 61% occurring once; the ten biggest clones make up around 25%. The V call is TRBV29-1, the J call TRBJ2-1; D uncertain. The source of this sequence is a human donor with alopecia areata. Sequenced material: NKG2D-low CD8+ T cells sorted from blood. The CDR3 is CTTVPSSYNEQFF. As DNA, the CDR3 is TGCACCACTGTCCCCAGCTCCTACAATGAGCAGTTCTTC.